This entry lists 3 T cell receptor beta chains sequenced from one sample in a study of cytomegalovirus exposure and HLA in healthy donors (dated by TCRdb to about 2017). Receptor amplification or capture employed the immunoSEQ multiplex PCR assay. For the multiplex PCR, a mixture combining 60 forward primers for TCR Vbeta segments and 13 reverse primers for TCR Jbeta segments was used. In its TCRdb copy, this immuneACCESS table keeps in-frame sequences only and misses some clones. Where compared with another copy, unresolved V genes explain less than half of these, and the others have no known cause. The sample data list about 270,000 clones, and 86% of these were observed just once. Roughly 4% of the sample is taken by the ten largest. Sequenced: PBMCs. Receptors originate from a man aged 40-49 years in good health and CMV-seropositive.

The CDR3 bases are TGTGCCAGCAGCTTATATGAGGGCAATGAGCAGTTCTTC. Protein sequence: CASSLYEGNEQFF. The chain couples TRBV7-3 to TRBJ2-1, with D possibly being TRBD2 (5 bases). CDR1 is SGHTA and CDR2 is FQGTGA in the germline V gene. The CDR3 sequence is 13 residues long. Between the trimmed V and J ends, which lost 2 bases and 6 bases, there was a span of 8 bases.

This chain joins TRBV30 and TRBJ1-5; tentatively, D is TRBD1 (6 bases). V lost 1 base and J lost 5, with 15 bases in between. Germline V gene data show CDR1 as GTSNPN and CDR2 as SVGIG (reference sequence). The CDR3 spans 15 residues. Here the CDR3 reads CAWSASDRGYQPQHF. The CDR3 nucleotides are TGTGCCTGGAGTGCCTCGGACAGAGGCTATCAGCCCCAGCATTTT.

V is TRBV7-2 and J is TRBJ2-2; 7 bases are a match to TRBD2. CDR1 and CDR2 (germline): SGHTA, FQGNSA. The V segment lost 1 base and the J segment 5 bases; nucleotides outside the gene matches: 7. The length of the CDR3 is 16 residues. CDR3 DNA: TGTGCCAGCAGCTTAGGGGCGGGAGTACGGACCGGGGAGCTGTTTTTT. It codes for CASSLGAGVRTGELFF.